This paragraph reports one T cell receptor beta chain. Its specificity is not known. The entry originates in a study of T cell responses to AZD1222 COVID-19 vaccine. Notes on the study in general: Reportedly, close to half of spike-specific TCRs are directed against unmutated variant regions. Spike-specific TCR depth and breadth grew after two AZD1222 doses. Donors were largely white British and mainly female; clonal diversity was possibly underestimated.

Assay: immunoSEQ multiplex PCR; the TCRdb copy retains only in-frame clones and omits some. Of fewer than 250,000 clones in the sample, around 92% were seen once. The V and J ends lost 1 base and 8 bases respectively, with 11 bases between them. The CDR3 consists of 13 residues. The germline V gene has CDR1 SGHDN and CDR2 FVKESK. V and J are TRBV14 and TRBJ1-2, with TRBD1 as a possible D gene (5 bases). The sample was peripheral blood, taken on day 0 of AZD1222 vaccination. This receptor was obtained from an adult in good health. The CDR3 region has the DNA TGTGCCAGCAGCCAAGGGGCAGGGAGCGGCTACACCTTC. Translating it yields CASSQGAGSGYTF.